The source of this T cell receptor beta chain is a study of T cell clones after liver transplantation. Across the study: Pre-transplant mixed lymphocyte reactions yielded third-party-reactive TCRbeta sequences as comparators for graft-donor-reactive sequences. Timepoints were pre-transplant, pre-withdrawal, and after withdrawal was completed or failed. Study-wide points: A significant post-transplant drop in circulating graft-donor-reactive CD4 TCRbeta sequences occurred in most of the 8 subjects. Donor-reactive sequences fell more than third party-reactive ones, suggesting partial deletion.

Libraries were prepared by immunoSEQ multiplex PCR; TCRdb keeps only in-frame clonotypes and omits some of them. The data hold tens of thousands of clones, with about two thirds observed a single time. As for this clone: Its antigen is not identified.

Source: CD4+ T cells from blood, taken before liver transplant. The receptor was derived from a human donor who received a liver transplant.

CDR3 coding DNA: TGTGCCAGCTCGAAACTGGGACAGGGGGCAAACACCATATATTTT. Translation gives CASSKLGQGANTIYF. The chain couples TRBV6-1 to TRBJ1-3, with 12 bases that match TRBD1. The germline gives CDR1 MNHNS, CDR2 SASEGT. The CDR3 totals 15 residues. The V segment lost 8 bases and the J segment 6 bases; nucleotides outside the gene matches: 8.